Below, 26 T cell receptor beta chains from the same sample are listed, as sequenced in a study of CD8 T cells in ankylosing spondylitis. General observations from the study: Seemingly distinctive of ankylosing spondylitis blood was a TCR beta motif formed by eight highly homologous variants.

TCRdb processed the 5' RACE reads anew with MiXCR; each CDR3 protein has one entry. The profile covers 450,000 to 550,000 distinct CDR3 sequences, with 5.3% appearing a single time and around 3.5% taken by the ten largest. These receptors have no identified antigens. The sample consisted of blood, either unsorted or a sorted T cell fraction (not recorded which). The receptors were sampled from a male donor with ankylosing spondylitis.

This clonotype was recorded many times. The CDR3 sequence is CASSVDPGMNTEAFF. CDR3 nucleotide sequence: TGTGCCAGCAGCGTAGATCCGGGAATGAACACTGAAGCTTTCTTT. V usage is TRBV9 and J usage is TRBJ1-1; no firm D call. V was shortened by 0 bases and J by 0 bases, with 9 bases between the two germline ends. Germline assignment: CDR1 SGDLS and CDR2 YYNGEE. The CDR3 sequence is 15 residues long.

Many counts were recorded for this clonotype. This chain uses TRBV9 with TRBJ1-2, with D possibly matching TRBD1 (5 bases). The CDR3 extends over 13 amino acids. Trimming took off 2 bases at V and 4 bases at J, with 9 bases between the two ends. In germline, CDR1 is SGDLS, CDR2 YYNGEE. CDR3 in amino acids: CASSVGQGYGYTF. CDR3 DNA sequence: TGTGCCAGCAGCGTGGGGCAGGGCTATGGCTACACCTTC.

This clonotype was picked up many times. CDR3 amino acids: CASSVKPGQSNTGELFF. CDR3 coding DNA: TGCGCCAGCAGCGTGAAACCGGGACAGAGCAACACCGGGGAGCTGTTTTTT. The chain joins TRBV5-1 to TRBJ2-2; 7 nucleotides line up with TRBD1. V was pared by 4 bases and J by 2 bases, with 11 bases of the junction left unmatched. The germline CDR1 and CDR2 sequences are SGHRS and YFSETQ. This CDR3 region has 17 residues.

There are many counts of this clonotype. V and J are TRBV7-2 and TRBJ2-7, with 7 bases lining up with TRBD1. Germline trimming cut 1 base from V and 1 base from J; bases unmatched to any gene: 4. The germline CDR1 and CDR2 sequences are SGHTA and FQGNSA. The CDR3 has 15 residues. Here the CDR3 reads CASSLDRGVSYEQYF. The CDR3 DNA reads as TGTGCCAGCAGCTTAGACAGGGGAGTATCCTACGAGCAGTACTTC.

This clonotype was seen at least ten times. The rearrangement links TRBV10-3 to TRBJ2-7, with 10 bases matching TRBD2. The CDR3 contains 14 residues. The trim removed 3 bases at V and 3 bases at J, leaving 2 bases unmatched. CDR1 and CDR2 from the germline V gene are ENHRY and SYGVKD. CDR3 sequence: CAISDRTSGYEQYF. DNA for the CDR3: TGTGCCATCAGTGACCGGACTAGCGGCTACGAGCAGTACTTC.

The sample holds many counts of this clonotype. This chain uses TRBV6-5 with TRBJ2-7; a weak D match, TRBD1 (5 bases). Trimming removed 2 bases from V and 3 bases from J, with 8 bases in between. Per germline, CDR1 MNHEY and CDR2 SVGAGI. CDR3 length: 13 amino acids. As DNA, the CDR3 is TGTGCCAGCAGTTACCGAAGGGGCTACGAGCAGTACTTC. This translates into CASSYRRGYEQYF.

This clonotype was observed a handful of times. The rearrangement uses TRBV18 and TRBJ1-5; D is possibly TRBD1 (5 bases). The germline CDR1 and CDR2 sequences are KGHSH and LQKENI. V lost 8 bases, J lost 10 bases, and 18 bases lay in between. There are 13 residues in the CDR3. CDR3 residues: CASTPTGDRPQHF. Here the CDR3 DNA reads TGTGCCAGCACTCCAACGGGGGATAGACCCCAGCATTTT.

This clonotype was observed at least ten times. The chain is built from TRBV20-1 and TRBJ1-2; maybe TRBD1 (6 bases). CDR1 is DFQATT and CDR2 is SNEGSKA in the germline V gene (reference sequence). CDR3 length: 13 amino acids. V was shortened by 3 bases and J by 7 bases, with 15 bases between the two germline ends. This CDR3 is CSARPTGSSGYTF. The CDR3 DNA follows: TGCAGTGCTAGGCCCACAGGGTCGAGTGGCTACACCTTC.

There are many counts of this clonotype. This chain joins TRBV20-1 and TRBJ1-1; no reliable D call. V shed 4 bases and J shed 1 base, with 13 bases lying between them. Germline loops: CDR1 DFQATT, CDR2 SNEGSKA (reference sequence). The CDR3 runs to 14 residues. The CDR3, as DNA: TGCAGTGCTACCGTTCTTTTCGGGAACACTGAAGCTTTCTTT. Amino acids: CSATVLFGNTEAFF.

This clonotype occurred many times. The chain combines TRBV4-1 with TRBJ2-3; 11 bases align to TRBD2. CDR3 length: 13 residues. Germline CDR1 reads MGHRA; CDR2 reads YSYEKL. With V trimmed by 7 bases and J by 5 bases, 2 bases remained unmatched. CDR3 loop: CASNGLAGDTQYF. The CDR3 DNA reads TGCGCCAGCAACGGACTAGCGGGAGATACGCAGTATTTT.

This clonotype came up many times. V is TRBV7-2 and J is TRBJ1-2, with TRBD1 as a possible D gene (5 bases). The V end was cut by 1 base, the J end by 4 bases, with 13 bases between. Per germline, CDR1 SGHTA and CDR2 FQGNSA. The CDR3 is made up of 15 amino acids. The CDR3 nucleotides read TGTGCCAGCAGCTTAGATCAAGGGGCGGCCTATGGCTACACCTTC. As protein: CASSLDQGAAYGYTF.

Concerning this clonotype itself: A much larger clone lies one base from this, so it may be a read error. This chain joins TRBV5-1 and TRBJ1-2; TRBD1 matches 9 bases. Losses at the gene ends were 4 bases for V and 5 bases for J; bases not matched to a gene: 6. Germline values: CDR1 SGHRS, CDR2 YFSETQ. This CDR3 comprises 14 residues. The CDR3 loop reads CASSTGTGIYGYTF. Here the CDR3 DNA reads TGCGCCAGCAGCACCGGGACAGGGATTTATGGCTACACCTTC.

This clonotype occurred many times. V gene TRBV20-1 combines with J gene TRBJ1-1; D might be TRBD1 (5 bases). Germline V lookup: CDR1 DFQATT, CDR2 SNEGSKA (reference sequence). The CDR3 extends over 12 amino acids. V lost 5 bases to trimming and J lost 6 bases, with 13 bases between them. The CDR3 protein is CSAGDRRSEAFF. The CDR3 bases are TGCAGTGCTGGGGACCGTAGGTCTGAAGCTTTCTTT.

This clonotype came up many times. DNA for the CDR3: TGCAGTGCTAGAACCGGGGGCAATTCCTACGAGCAGTACTTC. Translated, it gives CSARTGGNSYEQYF. The chain couples TRBV20-1 to TRBJ2-7; D may correspond to TRBD1 or TRBD2 (6 bases each). V was pared by 2 bases and J by 1 base, with 12 bases between. Germline V gives CDR1 DFQATT, CDR2 SNEGSKA (reference sequence). The CDR3 extends over 14 amino acids.

Many counts were recorded for this clonotype. The V and J genes are TRBV20-1 and TRBJ1-1; D remains ambiguous. This CDR3 contains 13 residues. Germline lookup yields CDR1 DFQATT and CDR2 SNEGSKA (reference sequence). Trimming pared 0 bases from V and 5 bases from J, leaving 10 bases between. In DNA form, the CDR3 reads TGCAGTGCTAGAGAAGCGTCGCTAACTGAAGCTTTCTTT. Encoded protein: CSAREASLTEAFF.

This clonotype has a handful of counts. The chain uses TRBV20-1 and TRBJ2-7, with a possible D match to TRBD2 (5 bases). Trimming shortened V by 3 bases and J by 2 bases, and 14 bases separated the two germline ends. This CDR3 comprises 14 residues. Per the germline V gene, CDR1 is DFQATT and CDR2 is SNEGSKA (reference sequence). CDR3 region: CSASIAGLTYEQYF. The CDR3 DNA sequence: TGCAGTGCTAGCATTGCGGGCCTTACCTACGAGCAGTACTTC.

The V call is TRBV5-5, the J call TRBJ2-3; 13 nucleotides line up with TRBD2. V dropped 4 bases and J dropped 14; count of bases not matched to a gene: 7. The CDR3 extends over 13 amino acids. CDR1 and CDR2 (germline): SGHKS, YYEKEE (reference sequence). This CDR3 reads CASSAGTSGALYF. CDR3 coding DNA: TGTGCCAGCAGCGCCGGGACTAGCGGGGCCCTGTATTTT.

The sample holds many counts of this clonotype. The junction differs from germline at one of its ends, possibly a read error. This chain links TRBV12-3 or TRBV12-4 with TRBJ1-2; D call uncertain. The CDR3 runs 12 residues. The CDR3 DNA is TGTGCCAGCAGGTTAGGATTTGGAGGCTACACCTTC. This encodes CASRLGFGGYTF.

This chain links TRBV5-1 with TRBJ2-3; D remains unclear. Germline V gene data show CDR1 as SGHRS and CDR2 as YFSETQ. The CDR3 sequence is 16 residues long. V lost 0 bases and J lost 2, with 13 bases in between. The DNA of the CDR3 is TGCGCCAGCAGCTTGGTTTCGTCCTACCCCACAGATACGCAGTATTTT. It codes for CASSLVSSYPTDTQYF.

The genes are TRBV20-1 and TRBJ2-1; 13 bases map to TRBD2. The CDR3 covers 15 residues. Trimming removed 7 bases from V and 3 bases from J; junction bases left unmatched: 6. CDR1 DFQATT and CDR2 SNEGSKA come from the germline V gene (reference sequence). CDR3 in amino acids: CSERLAGGYYNEQFF. CDR3 sequence (DNA): TGCAGTGAAAGACTAGCGGGAGGTTACTACAATGAGCAGTTCTTC.

This clonotype was counted ten times or more. The chain has TRBV7-2 and TRBJ1-1; 7 positions match TRBD1. Germline assignment: CDR1 SGHTA and CDR2 FQGNSA. This CDR3 comprises 14 residues. Trimming removed 5 bases from V and 3 bases from J; junction bases left unmatched: 6. In DNA form, the CDR3 reads TGTGCCAGCAGCCCCCGACAGGGTTACACTGAAGCTTTCTTT. It is translated as CASSPRQGYTEAFF.

This clonotype was recorded many times. The V gene is TRBV4-3, the J gene TRBJ1-2; 9 nucleotides line up with TRBD1. This CDR3 has 16 residues. Per germline, CDR1 LGHNA and CDR2 YSLEER. Unmatched junction bases numbered 5, after V lost 0 bases and J lost 3 bases. CDR3 DNA sequence: TGCGCCAGCAGCCAAGACTTAGGGACAGGGTACTATGGCTACACCTTC. The encoded protein is CASSQDLGTGYYGYTF.

This clonotype was recorded at least ten times. The chain uses TRBV7-9 and TRBJ2-1; 8 bases are a match to TRBD1. V dropped 5 bases and J dropped 6; count of bases not matched to a gene: 6. CDR3 length: 14 amino acids. Germline V gives CDR1 SEHNR, CDR2 FQNEAQ (reference sequence). This CDR3 reads CASSRTGGSNEQFF. DNA of the CDR3: TGTGCCAGCAGCCGAACAGGGGGTTCCAATGAGCAGTTCTTC.

This clonotype was found many times. The chain carries TRBV6-2 or TRBV6-3 and TRBJ2-3, with 9 bases fitting TRBD1. Trimming took 0 bases from V and 2 from J; bases not matched to a gene: 18. CDR3 length: 21 residues. Germline V lookup: CDR1 MNHEY, CDR2 SVGEGT. The CDR3: CASSYSERDRGVPGLTDTQYF. CDR3 DNA sequence: TGTGCCAGCAGTTACTCCGAACGCGACAGGGGGGTCCCAGGCCTCACAGATACGCAGTATTTT.

This clonotype was found many times. The CDR3 DNA reads TGTGCCAGCAACAGGGACAGGGGTATCGATGGCTACACCTTC. This translates into CASNRDRGIDGYTF. The V call is TRBV12-3 or TRBV12-4, the J call TRBJ1-2; TRBD1 matches 10 bases. CDR3 size: 14 residues. The V gene end was trimmed by 7 bases and the J gene end by 6 bases; junction bases not matched to a gene: 8.

In this sample, this clonotype turned up many times. CDR3 nucleotides: TGCAGTGCCAGTCGCGGGGGAAACTGGAGGGGGTACGAGCAGTACTTC. Its protein is CSASRGGNWRGYEQYF. The chain couples TRBV20-1 to TRBJ2-7; possibly TRBD2 for D (7 bases). The V and J ends lost 6 bases and 4 bases respectively, with 25 bases between them. The CDR3 sequence is 16 residues long. From germline, CDR1 is DFQATT and CDR2 SNEGSKA (reference sequence).